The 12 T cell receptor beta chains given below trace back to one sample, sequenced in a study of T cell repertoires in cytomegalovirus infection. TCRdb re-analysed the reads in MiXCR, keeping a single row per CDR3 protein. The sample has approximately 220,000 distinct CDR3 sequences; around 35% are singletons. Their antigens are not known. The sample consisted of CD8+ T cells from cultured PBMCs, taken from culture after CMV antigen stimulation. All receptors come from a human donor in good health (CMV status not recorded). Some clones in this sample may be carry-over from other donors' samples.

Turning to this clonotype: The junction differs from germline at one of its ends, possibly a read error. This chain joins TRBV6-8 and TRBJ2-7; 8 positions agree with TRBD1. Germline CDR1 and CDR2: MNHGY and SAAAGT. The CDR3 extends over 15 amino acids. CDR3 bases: TGTGCCAGAAGTTACCGCGGGGCAGGGGGCGTGATGAAGTACTTC. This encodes CARSYRGAGGVMKYF.

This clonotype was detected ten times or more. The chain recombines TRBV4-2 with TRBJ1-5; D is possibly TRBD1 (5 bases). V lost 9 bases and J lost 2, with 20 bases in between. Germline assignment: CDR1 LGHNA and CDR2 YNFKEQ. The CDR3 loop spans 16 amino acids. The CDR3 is CASSRTQGSGNQPQHF. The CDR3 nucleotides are TGTGCCAGTAGCAGGACACAAGGTTCAGGCAATCAGCCCCAGCATTTT.

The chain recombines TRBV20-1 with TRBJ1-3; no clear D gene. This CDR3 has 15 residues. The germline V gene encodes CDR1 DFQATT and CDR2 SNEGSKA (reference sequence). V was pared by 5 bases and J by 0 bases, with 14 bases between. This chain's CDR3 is CSAPYGHPSGNTIYF. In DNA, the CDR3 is TGCAGTGCTCCCTACGGCCACCCCTCTGGAAACACCATATATTTT.

The CDR3 sequence is CASSIDEQFF. CDR3 nucleotides: TGTGCCAGCAGTATCGATGAGCAGTTCTTC. The chain employs TRBV28 and TRBJ2-1, with D unresolved. Trimming stripped 5 bases from V and 8 bases from J, with 4 bases between. CDR3 length: 10 residues. Looked up from germline, CDR1 is MDHEN and CDR2 is SYDVKM.

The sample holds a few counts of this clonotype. CDR3 loop: CASTRAGKYRETQYF. The CDR3 DNA follows: TGTGCCAGCACGCGGGCAGGAAAATACCGAGAGACCCAGTACTTC. This chain links TRBV11-2 with TRBJ2-5, with D perhaps TRBD2 (5 bases). Looked up from germline, CDR1 is SGHAT and CDR2 is FQNNGV. Deletions cut 7 bases from V and 4 bases from J, with 19 bases between. The CDR3 length is 15 residues.

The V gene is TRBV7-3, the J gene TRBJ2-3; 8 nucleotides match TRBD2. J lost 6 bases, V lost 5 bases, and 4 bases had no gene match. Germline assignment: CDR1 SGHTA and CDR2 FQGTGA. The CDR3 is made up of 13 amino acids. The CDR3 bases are TGTGCCAGCAGCCCCAAGCGGGAGGATACGCAGTATTTT. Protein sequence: CASSPKREDTQYF.

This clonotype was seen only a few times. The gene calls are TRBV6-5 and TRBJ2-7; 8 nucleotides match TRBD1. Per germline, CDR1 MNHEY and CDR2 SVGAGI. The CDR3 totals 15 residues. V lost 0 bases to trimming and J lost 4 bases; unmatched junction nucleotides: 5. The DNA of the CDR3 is TGTGCCAGCAGTTACTCTGGGACAGGAATTTACGAGCAGTACTTC. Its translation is CASSYSGTGIYEQYF.

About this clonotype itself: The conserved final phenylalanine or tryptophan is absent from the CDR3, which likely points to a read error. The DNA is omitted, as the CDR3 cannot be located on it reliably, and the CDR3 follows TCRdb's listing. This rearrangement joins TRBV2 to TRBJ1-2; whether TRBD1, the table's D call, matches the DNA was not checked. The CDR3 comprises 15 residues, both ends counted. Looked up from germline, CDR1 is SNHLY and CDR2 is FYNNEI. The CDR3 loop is CASKVSLSPWVGSTL.

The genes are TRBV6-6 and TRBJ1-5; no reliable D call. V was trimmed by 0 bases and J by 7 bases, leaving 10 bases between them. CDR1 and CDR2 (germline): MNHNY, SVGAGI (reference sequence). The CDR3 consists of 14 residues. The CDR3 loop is CASSYSSVEQPQHF. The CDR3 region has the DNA TGTGCCAGCAGTTACTCCTCCGTGGAACAGCCCCAGCATTTT.

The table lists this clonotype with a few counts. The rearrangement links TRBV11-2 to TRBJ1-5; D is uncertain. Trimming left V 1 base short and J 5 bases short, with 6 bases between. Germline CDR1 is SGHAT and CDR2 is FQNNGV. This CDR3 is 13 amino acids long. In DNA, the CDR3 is TGTGCCAGCAGCTTAGGGCCCCATCAGCCCCAGCATTTT. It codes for CASSLGPHQPQHF.

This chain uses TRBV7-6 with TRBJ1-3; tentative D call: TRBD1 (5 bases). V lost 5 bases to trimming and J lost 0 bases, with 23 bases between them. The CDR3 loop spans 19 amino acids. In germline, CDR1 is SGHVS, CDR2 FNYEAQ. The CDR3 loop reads CASSQGIDGAGRSGNTIYF. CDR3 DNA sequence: TGTGCCAGCAGCCAAGGGATTGACGGGGCAGGGCGCTCTGGAAACACCATATATTTT.

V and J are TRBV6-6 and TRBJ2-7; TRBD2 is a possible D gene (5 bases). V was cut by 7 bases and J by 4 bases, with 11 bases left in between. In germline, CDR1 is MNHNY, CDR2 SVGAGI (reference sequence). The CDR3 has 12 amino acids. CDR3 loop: CASIGLSYEQYF. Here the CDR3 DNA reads TGTGCCAGCATCGGACTCTCTTACGAGCAGTACTTC.